The text below deals with one T cell receptor (beta chain). Its recognized antigen is unknown. Base qualities were left out, and no much larger clone turns up one base away. The sample belongs to a study of PD-1 blockade in classical Hodgkin lymphoma (dated by TCRdb to the early 2020s). Broadly, across the study: Nivolumab dosing was 3 mg/kg intravenously every 2 weeks, continuing until either disease progression or unacceptable toxicity. To define a peripheral blood immune signature of response to PD-1 blockade in classical Hodgkin lymphoma, the study combined TCR beta sequencing with CyTOF. Summary of the overall study and its limitations: The study was restricted to a single clinical trial cohort, and the causes of repertoire differences, possibly disease activity or prior therapy, were left undefined. A significant rise by C4D1 was seen in CD4+ but not CD8+ TCR diversity (p=0.0027 vs p=0.16), with the rise being most apparent in complete responders (p=0.02). Baseline TCR diversity was reported to be lower in newly diagnosed patients than in healthy donors and to be lower still in relapsed/refractory patients. Lower diversity was observed in patients in whom nivolumab was started less than 1 year after ASCT, and these patients were excluded from later analyses so that confounding by immune reconstitution would be avoided. Baseline diversity similar to that of newly diagnosed patients was observed in trial patients achieving complete response, whereas significantly lower diversity was observed in partial responders and progressors.

Sequences MNHEY (CDR1) and SMNVEV (CDR2) are obtained from the germline V gene (reference sequence). The CDR3, cysteine through phenylalanine, is 14 amino acids long. Kept here is only the CDR3 DNA, which spans 42 bases and is read in frame from base 1. Per the publication, the time point label means: cycle 4 day 1 (C4D1), after around six weeks of nivolumab. All trial patients had relapsed after autologous stem cell transplantation, with cohorts A, B and C differing in prior brentuximab vedotin exposure. CD8+ T cells were purified from thawed PBMCs by magnetic negative selection with a Miltenyi CD8+ T cell isolation kit. The trial cohort included around 56 patients with relapsed/refractory classical Hodgkin lymphoma, and each patient had a best overall response of complete response, partial response or progressive disease. Single-agent nivolumab was administered to trial patients in the multi-cohort phase II CheckMate 205 trial. An independent review committee assessed best overall response by applying the 2007 International Working Group response criteria. Trial PBMCs were obtained immediately prior to nivolumab initiation (C1D1) and on therapy at cycle 2 day 1 and cycle 4 day 1. Peripheral blood was collected in 8 mL Vacutainer Cell Preparation Tubes, from which PBMCs were isolated by centrifugation and then cryopreserved. Purified CD4+ and CD8+ fractions were prepared only for cases where an additional PBMC sample was available. Magnetically labelled cells were removed on LS columns in a quadroMACS separator, and the flow-through was collected as the purified fraction.

Genomic DNA was isolated using the Qiagen DNeasy kit from unsorted PBMCs as well as from negatively selected CD4+ and CD8+ fractions. TCR beta CDR3 regions were amplified by immunoSEQ multiplex PCR using primers annealing to V and J segments. A synthetic immune receptor repertoire was used to minimize amplification bias, and remaining bias was computationally removed after sequencing. In the paper's pipeline: Repertoire diversity was quantified as the Shannon entropy index using custom Python scripts. The unsorted, CD4+ and CD8+ repertoires were each analyzed separately, with the exception of combined analyses, where CD4+ and CD8+ sequences were merged in silico. Clonal expansion was defined as at least a 2-fold frequency increase after treatment relative to C1D1, with a pseudocount of 0.5 for undetected baseline clones. Singleton clones were defined as clones with 0 or 1 copy at C1D1, and non-singleton clones were defined as clones with 2 or more copies. Clones expanded in unsorted samples were annotated as CD4+, CD8+ or unknown by matching protein sequences in sorted samples from the same patient. Wilcoxon tests on paired samples were used to test diversity changes from C1D1 to C4D1. The immuneACCESS repertoire file appears here via TCRdb, limited to in-frame rearrangements. These files lack a portion of the clones; in checked studies, under half of the deficit traces to unresolved V genes, and the cause of the others is not known. The DNA gave D and trimming, while V, J and clone size come from that table. Across this sample there are about 19,000 clones, with approximately 90% seen only once. The biggest ten clones account for about 4.5% of the sample.

The V and J segments used are TRBV27 and TRBJ2-5, with the D gene uncertain. The tail of the sequence fits TRBJ2-7 better, so the J call may be wrong. The sequences come from CD8+ T cells from blood, collected before the fourth cycle of nivolumab. The TCR sequence derives from a human donor with classical Hodgkin lymphoma. Read as DNA, the sequence is TGTGCCAGCAGTTTAGCCGCAAGGGTCCGCGAGCAGTACTTC. Its coded protein is CASSLAARVREQYF.